This record concerns one T cell receptor (beta chain) sequence. The data were taken from a study of blood T cell repertoires in COVID-19. About the study: The study drew acute and convalescent COVID-19 samples from the United States, Italy and Spain.

Libraries were prepared by immunoSEQ multiplex PCR; TCRdb keeps only in-frame clonotypes and omits some of them. The data show a few hundred thousand clones, 82% seen once. The CDR3 totals 14 residues. Trimming pared 4 bases from V and 4 bases from J, leaving 8 bases between. Germline loops: CDR1 LGHDT, CDR2 YNNKEL (reference sequence). The specimen sequenced was peripheral blood. The origin of this receptor is a woman between 18 and 30 years old with acute or convalescent COVID-19. The rearrangement uses TRBV3-1 (or the pseudogene TRBV3-2) and TRBJ1-6, with D possibly TRBD1 on 5 matching bases. CDR3: CASSLTDYNSPLHF. Written as DNA, the CDR3 is TGTGCCAGCAGCCTGACAGATTATAATTCACCCCTCCACTTT.